This entry lists 22 T cell receptor beta chains sequenced from one sample in a study of blood T cells in healthy people across ages. Sample-barcoded 5' priming and a J-beta primer mix drove a second PCR of about 6 to 11 cycles. TCRdb processed the 5' RACE reads anew with MiXCR; each CDR3 protein has one entry. The data show 650,000 to 1,000,000 distinct CDR3 sequences, about 47% seen once. Input material: blood. These TCRs come from a man older than 75 in good health.

This clonotype was observed a handful of times. Since a much larger clone is just one base distant, this may be a read error. V usage is TRBV27 and J usage is TRBJ2-7, with D tentatively TRBD1 or TRBD2 (6 bases each). Trimming pared 2 bases from V and 7 bases from J, leaving 21 bases between. Germline assignment: CDR1 MNHEY and CDR2 SMNVEV (reference sequence). CDR3 size: 16 residues. The CDR3 is CASSLAGHGSEYEQYF. CDR3 bases: TGTGCCAGCAGTTTAGCGGGACACGGGTCGGAGTATGAGCAGTACTTC.

The chain uses TRBV7-6 and TRBJ2-2, with D possibly being TRBD1 or TRBD2 (6 bases each). V was pared by 0 bases and J by 2 bases, with 10 bases between. The germline CDR1 and CDR2 sequences are SGHVS and FNYEAQ. CDR3 size: 16 residues. This chain's CDR3 is CASSLAQGTNTGELFF. CDR3 nucleotides: TGTGCCAGCAGCTTAGCCCAGGGGACTAACACCGGGGAGCTGTTTTTT.

The sample holds a few counts of this clonotype. This sequence joins TRBV7-9 and TRBJ2-5; 11 bases map to TRBD2. After removal of 1 base from V and 4 bases from J, the junction contained 8 bases not matched to a gene. CDR1 is SEHNR and CDR2 is FQNEAQ in the germline V gene (reference sequence). The CDR3 is 17 residues long. CDR3 sequence reads: CASSLGLAGRMGETQYF. CDR3 bases: TGTGCCAGCAGCTTAGGACTAGCGGGGCGGATGGGAGAGACCCAGTACTTC.

This clonotype was seen ten or more times. The chain joins TRBV25-1 to TRBJ2-1; D is uncertain. Germline assignment: CDR1 MGHDK and CDR2 SYGVNS. This CDR3 contains 15 residues. V was cut by 10 bases and J by 3 bases, with 19 bases left in between. The CDR3 region has the DNA TGTGCCACGGCAGGCGTAGGGCGGAACTACAATGAGCAGTTCTTC. This gives the protein CATAGVGRNYNEQFF.

The chain carries TRBV20-1 and TRBJ2-1; maybe TRBD2 (5 bases). The CDR3 consists of 17 residues. The V end lost 1 base, the J end lost 6 bases, and 22 bases lay between the germline ends. Per germline, CDR1 DFQATT and CDR2 SNEGSKA (reference sequence). The CDR3 spells CSARVHLNGIPSNEQFF. CDR3 DNA: TGCAGTGCTAGAGTACACCTAAACGGGATACCTTCCAATGAGCAGTTCTTC.

This chain joins TRBV27 and TRBJ1-1; the D gene is possibly TRBD1 (6 bases). CDR1 and CDR2 (germline): MNHEY, SMNVEV (reference sequence). Between the trimmed V and J ends, which lost 6 bases and 3 bases, there was a span of 11 bases. The CDR3 sequence is 13 residues long. The CDR3 DNA follows: TGTGCCAGCAGACGGACAGCGGACACTGAAGCTTTCTTT. This encodes CASRRTADTEAFF.

This clonotype was observed a few times. The chain joins TRBV20-1 to TRBJ2-5; 13 nucleotides align to TRBD2. V lost 0 bases to trimming and J lost 7 bases; unmatched junction nucleotides: 8. Germline V lookup: CDR1 DFQATT, CDR2 SNEGSKA (reference sequence). The CDR3 is 16 amino acids. CDR3 sequence reads: CSARELAGGSMWTQYF. The CDR3 DNA follows: TGCAGTGCTAGAGAACTAGCGGGAGGGTCAATGTGGACCCAGTACTTC.

The chain employs TRBV3-1 and TRBJ2-7; 11 bases are shared with TRBD2. With V trimmed by 2 bases and J by 1 base, 4 bases remained unmatched. There are 16 residues in the CDR3. Germline V lookup: CDR1 LGHDT, CDR2 YNNKEL (reference sequence). In DNA form, the CDR3 reads TGTGCCAGCAGCCAAACCCTAGCGGGAGGATCCTACGAGCAGTACTTC. The encoded protein is CASSQTLAGGSYEQYF.

The rearrangement links TRBV20-1 to TRBJ2-5, with 8 bases matching TRBD1. CDR3 size: 14 residues. V dropped 6 bases and J dropped 5; count of bases not matched to a gene: 11. Germline V gene lookup returns CDR1 DFQATT and CDR2 SNEGSKA (reference sequence). The CDR3 loop reads CSAGVQGAFETQYF. The CDR3, as DNA: TGCAGTGCAGGGGTCCAGGGGGCTTTCGAGACCCAGTACTTC.

The V gene is TRBV7-9, the J gene TRBJ1-1; perhaps TRBD1 as D (5 bases). Germline V gene data show CDR1 as SEHNR and CDR2 as FQNEAQ (reference sequence). This CDR3 is built from 15 residues. V lost 5 bases, J lost 0 bases, and 13 bases lay in between. The CDR3 region is CASSAKTALNTEAFF. The CDR3 DNA reads as TGTGCCAGCAGCGCAAAGACAGCATTGAACACTGAAGCTTTCTTT.

The chain combines TRBV4-1 with TRBJ2-5; no clear D gene. Trimming removed 0 bases at V and 11 bases at J, with 16 bases between. The CDR3 is made up of 14 amino acids. CDR1 and CDR2 (germline): MGHRA, YSYEKL. This chain's CDR3 is CASSQEERCNEQYF. In DNA form, the CDR3 reads TGCGCCAGCAGCCAAGAAGAGAGATGCAATGAGCAGTACTTC.

This rearrangement joins TRBV20-1 to TRBJ1-2; 7 bases are shared with TRBD1. CDR3 size: 14 residues. V was clipped by 1 base and J by 7 bases; unmatched bases: 9. Germline loops: CDR1 DFQATT, CDR2 SNEGSKA (reference sequence). The CDR3 region has the DNA TGCAGTGCTAGAGCGGACAGGTTAGGTGCTGGCTACACCTTC. Residues: CSARADRLGAGYTF.

This chain uses TRBV4-3 with TRBJ2-7; the match to TRBD1 covers 8 bases. The CDR3 is 15 amino acids. CDR1 is LGHNA, CDR2 YSLEER, per germline. With 2 bases clipped from V and 5 bases from J, the junction kept 8 bases outside the gene matches. In DNA, the CDR3 is TGCGCCAGCAGCCAAACAAGACAGGGGATCAACGAGCAGTACTTC. Translated, it gives CASSQTRQGINEQYF.

This clonotype was recorded many times. The chain uses TRBV12-3 or TRBV12-4 and TRBJ2-5; D is unresolved. The V end lost 3 bases, the J end lost 1 base, and 9 bases lay between the germline ends. The CDR3 covers 14 residues. The CDR3 loop reads CASSFPGTQETQYF. CDR3 coding DNA: TGTGCCAGCAGTTTTCCCGGCACCCAAGAGACCCAGTACTTC.

The chain couples TRBV6-2 or TRBV6-3 to TRBJ2-5, with D possibly being TRBD2 (5 bases). Trimming cost V 0 bases and J 11 bases, with 16 bases left between them. Germline CDR1 and CDR2: MNHEY and SVGEGT. CDR3 length: 14 amino acids. CDR3 DNA sequence: TGTGCCAGCAGTTACTCAGTAGGCGGGTATGAGCAGTACTTC. Its protein product is CASSYSVGGYEQYF.

V is TRBV20-1 and J is TRBJ2-5; tentative D call: TRBD2 (6 bases). The germline CDR1 and CDR2 sequences are DFQATT and SNEGSKA (reference sequence). V lost 0 bases to trimming and J lost 11 bases, with 19 bases between them. This CDR3 is built from 14 residues. The chain's CDR3 is CSARDLVVSREQYF. CDR3 bases: TGCAGTGCTAGAGATCTCGTAGTATCCCGGGAGCAGTACTTC.

This clonotype was recorded a few times. The chain uses TRBV20-1 and TRBJ2-7, with D tentatively TRBD1 (5 bases). Germline CDR1 DFQATT, CDR2 SNEGSKA (reference sequence). The CDR3 runs 11 residues. The V end lost 6 bases, the J end lost 2 bases, and 8 bases lay between the germline ends. The CDR3 here is CSALQAYEQYF. CDR3 DNA: TGCAGTGCATTACAGGCCTACGAGCAGTACTTC.

This clonotype came up many times. CDR3 nucleotides: TGTGCCAGCAGCTTAGACGCCAGGGTCGGCGAGCAGTACTTC. Translation gives CASSLDARVGEQYF. This rearrangement joins TRBV7-2 to TRBJ2-7; possible D gene TRBD1, 5 bases. The CDR3 is 14 amino acids. Looked up from germline, CDR1 is SGHTA and CDR2 is FQGNSA. Trimming stripped 1 base from V and 6 bases from J, with 13 bases between.

The chain has TRBV20-1 and TRBJ1-1; unclear D gene. CDR3 size: 15 residues. Germline V lookup: CDR1 DFQATT, CDR2 SNEGSKA (reference sequence). V lost 0 bases and J 0 bases, leaving 11 bases between the germline ends. The CDR3 sequence is CSARDPVQLNTEAFF. In DNA, the CDR3 is TGCAGTGCTAGAGATCCAGTGCAGCTGAACACTGAAGCTTTCTTT.

This chain connects TRBV9 to TRBJ2-5; 8 bases fit TRBD1. Trimming removed 1 base from V and 4 bases from J; junction bases left unmatched: 9. Looked up from germline, CDR1 is SGDLS and CDR2 is YYNGEE. This CDR3 region has 16 residues. In DNA, the CDR3 is TGTGCCAGCAGCGTACTCCCGACAGGGGTCGGAGAGACCCAGTACTTC. Its protein product is CASSVLPTGVGETQYF.

This chain uses TRBV28 with TRBJ2-7; 9 nucleotides align to TRBD1. Germline trimming cut 6 bases from V and 5 bases from J; bases unmatched to any gene: 14. The CDR3 is 16 residues long. CDR1 and CDR2 (germline): MDHEN, SYDVKM. CDR3 nucleotide sequence: TGTGCCAGCAGGAGATCCGGGACAGGGTTTCCGAACGAGCAGTACTTC. It codes for CASRRSGTGFPNEQYF. The full variable domain, completed using reference TRBV28 and TRBJ2-7, is DVKVTQSSRYLVKRTGEKVFLECVQDMDHENMFWYRQDPGLGLRLIYFSYDVKMKEKGDIPEGYSVSREKKERFSLILESASTNQTSMYLCASRRSGTGFPNEQYFGPGTRLTVT.

In its sample, this clonotype was seen once. This chain connects TRBV6-2 or TRBV6-3 to TRBJ2-1; TRBD2 aligns across 8 bases. The V segment lost 5 bases and the J segment 9 bases; nucleotides outside the gene matches: 9. Germline assignment: CDR1 MNHEY and CDR2 SVGEGT. The CDR3 consists of 14 residues. The CDR3 loop is CASSPEGLVTEQFF. The CDR3 nucleotides are TGTGCCAGCAGTCCCGAGGGACTAGTAACTGAGCAGTTCTTC.